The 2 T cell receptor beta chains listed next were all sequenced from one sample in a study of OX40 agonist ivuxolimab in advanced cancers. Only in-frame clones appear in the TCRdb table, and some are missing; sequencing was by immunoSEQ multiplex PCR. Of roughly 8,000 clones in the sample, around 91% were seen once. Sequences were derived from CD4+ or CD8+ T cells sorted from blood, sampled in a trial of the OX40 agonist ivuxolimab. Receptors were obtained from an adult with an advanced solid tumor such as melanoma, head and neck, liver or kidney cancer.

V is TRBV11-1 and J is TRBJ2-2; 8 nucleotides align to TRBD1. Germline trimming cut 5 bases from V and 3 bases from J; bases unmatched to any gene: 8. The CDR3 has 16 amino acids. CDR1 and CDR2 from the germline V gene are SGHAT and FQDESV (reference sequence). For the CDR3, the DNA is TGTGCCAGCAGCGCAGCGGACAGGGCCCACACCGGGGAGCTGTTTTTT. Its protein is CASSAADRAHTGELFF.

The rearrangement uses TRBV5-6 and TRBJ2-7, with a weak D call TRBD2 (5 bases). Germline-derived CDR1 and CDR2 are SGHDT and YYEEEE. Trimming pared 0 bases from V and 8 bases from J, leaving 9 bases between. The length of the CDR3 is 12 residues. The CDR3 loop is CASSLVAGQQYF. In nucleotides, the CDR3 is TGTGCCAGCAGCTTGGTTGCGGGCCAGCAGTACTTC.